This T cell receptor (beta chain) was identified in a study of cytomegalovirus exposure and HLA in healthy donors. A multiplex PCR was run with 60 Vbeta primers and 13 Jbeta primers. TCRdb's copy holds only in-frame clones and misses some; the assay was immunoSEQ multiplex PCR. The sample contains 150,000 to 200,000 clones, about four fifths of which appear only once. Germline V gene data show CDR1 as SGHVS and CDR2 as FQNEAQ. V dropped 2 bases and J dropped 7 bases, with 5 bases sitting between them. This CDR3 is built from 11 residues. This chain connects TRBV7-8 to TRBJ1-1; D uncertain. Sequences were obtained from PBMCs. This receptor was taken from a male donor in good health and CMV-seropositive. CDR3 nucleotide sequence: TGTGCCAGCAGCTTAATGAGTGAAGCTTTCTTT. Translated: CASSLMSEAFF.